This TCR beta chain was identified in a study of blood T cell repertoires in COVID-19. About the research overall: The analysed material was cDNA or gDNA that came from T cells, B-cell-depleted T cells, or PBMCs.

Profiled with immunoSEQ multiplex PCR; TCRdb holds only in-frame clones, not every one. This table holds over 95,000 clones, 80% to 90% found once. The V and J ends lost 0 bases and 0 bases respectively, with 5 bases between them. CDR1 is MNHEY and CDR2 is SVGAGI in the germline V gene. The CDR3 runs to 14 residues. The sample taken for sequencing was peripheral blood. The receptor was isolated from a human donor in a cohort sampled during active COVID-19. The rearrangement uses TRBV6-5 and TRBJ1-1; no reliable D call. CDR3 sequence: CASSYSAVNTEAFF. CDR3 nucleotides: TGTGCCAGCAGTTACTCGGCAGTGAACACTGAAGCTTTCTTT.